The 17 T cell receptor beta chains below come from one sample, sequenced in a study of T-cell reconstitution after alpha-beta-depleted transplantation in children. Unique molecular identifiers were incorporated during preparation of the TCRbeta library. TCRdb recomputed calls from the PCR reads with MiXCR, one row per CDR3 protein. The repertoire includes more than 550,000 distinct CDR3 sequences, over 9.5% of them detected once, and 4% to 5% sits in the top ten. Sequenced here: PBMCs from the stem cell graft donor, sampled from the stem cell graft. These receptors all come from a human donor who donated a stem cell graft to a child with acute myeloid leukemia.

Only a few counts were recorded for this clonotype. V is TRBV3-1 and J is TRBJ2-2, with 11 bases aligning to TRBD2. V lost 4 bases to trimming and J lost 1 base; unmatched junction nucleotides: 8. The germline V gene has CDR1 LGHDT and CDR2 YNNKEL (reference sequence). The CDR3 consists of 18 residues. The CDR3 loop is CASSRPVGTSGNTGELFF. DNA for the CDR3: TGTGCCAGCAGCCGCCCTGTTGGGACTAGCGGGAACACCGGGGAGCTGTTTTTT.

This clonotype has just a few counts. The chain has TRBV5-1 and TRBJ2-7; TRBD2 matches 15 bases. After removal of 4 bases from V and 4 bases from J, the junction contained 9 bases not matched to a gene. The CDR3 covers 17 residues. From germline, CDR1 is SGHRS and CDR2 YFSETQ. CDR3: CASSGGLAGGVTYEQYF. In DNA form, the CDR3 reads TGCGCCAGCAGCGGGGGACTAGCGGGAGGAGTCACTTACGAGCAGTACTTC. Using reference TRBV5-1 and TRBJ2-7 for the parts outside the CDR3, the full variable domain is KAGVTQTPRYLIKTRGQQVTLSCSPISGHRSVSWYQQTPGQGLQFLFEYFSETQRNKGNFPGRFSGRQFSNSRSEMNVSTLELGDSALYLCASSGGLAGGVTYEQYFGPGTRLTVT.

This clonotype has more than one count but fewer than ten. V usage is TRBV12-3 or TRBV12-4 and J usage is TRBJ2-7; D unclear. Trimming removed 3 bases at V and 3 bases at J, with 15 bases between. There are 15 residues in the CDR3. CDR3 region: CASSFAGENNYEQYF. CDR3 nucleotide sequence: TGTGCCAGCAGTTTTGCAGGAGAAAATAACTACGAGCAGTACTTC.

This clonotype showed up many times. The chain is built from TRBV5-1 and TRBJ2-3, with 14 bases lining up with TRBD2. In germline, CDR1 is SGHRS, CDR2 YFSETQ. This CDR3 spans 16 amino acids. Trimming at V came to 4 bases and at J to 3 bases, leaving 4 bases not matched to a gene. This chain's CDR3 is CASSGGTSGSTDTQYF. As DNA, the CDR3 is TGCGCCAGCAGCGGGGGGACTAGCGGGAGTACAGATACGCAGTATTTT. The variable domain in full, with the rest retrieved from reference TRBV5-1 and TRBJ2-3, is KAGVTQTPRYLIKTRGQQVTLSCSPISGHRSVSWYQQTPGQGLQFLFEYFSETQRNKGNFPGRFSGRQFSNSRSEMNVSTLELGDSALYLCASSGGTSGSTDTQYFGPGTRLTVL.

Concerning this clonotype: At one of its ends the junction is not consistent with the germline gene, which may arise from a read error. The chain couples TRBV20-1 to TRBJ1-5, with D perhaps TRBD1 (6 bases). This CDR3 is 16 amino acids long. Germline CDR1 reads DFQATT; CDR2 reads SNEGSKA (reference sequence). The CDR3 reads CCARTPGHLNDQPQHF. CDR3 sequence (DNA): TGCTGTGCTAGAACACCGGGACACCTAAACGATCAGCCCCAGCATTTT.

This sequence joins TRBV25-1 and TRBJ1-5; D gene ambiguous. Germline CDR1 MGHDK, CDR2 SYGVNS. This CDR3 region has 14 residues. With 5 bases removed from V and 3 bases from J, the gap between germline ends came to 11 bases. CDR3 sequence: CASSQISVNQPQHF. DNA for the CDR3: TGTGCCAGCAGTCAAATATCAGTCAATCAGCCCCAGCATTTT. Looking up the rest from reference TRBV25-1 and TRBJ1-5 gives the full variable domain: EADIYQTPRYLVIGTGKKITLECSQTMGHDKMYWYQQDPGMELHLIHYSYGVNSTEKGDLSSESTVSRIRTEHFPLTLESARPSHTSQYLCASSQISVNQPQHFGDGTRLSIL.

The chain couples TRBV20-1 to TRBJ2-7, with no clear D. Germline V CDR1 and CDR2: DFQATT, SNEGSKA (reference sequence). V was shortened by 4 bases and J by 9 bases, with 13 bases between the two germline ends. The CDR3 consists of 11 residues. The CDR3: CSATDTLRQYF. The DNA of the CDR3 is TGCAGTGCTACCGATACCCTTAGGCAGTACTTC.

This clonotype appeared many times. The rearrangement links TRBV29-1 to TRBJ2-3; 8 nucleotides align to TRBD1. This CDR3 has 14 residues. The V gene end was trimmed by 6 bases and the J gene end by 5 bases; junction bases not matched to a gene: 10. Germline V gene lookup returns CDR1 SQVTM and CDR2 ANQGSEA. Here the CDR3 reads CSVPKGQGRDTQYF. The CDR3 coding sequence is TGCAGCGTGCCGAAAGGACAGGGTAGAGATACGCAGTATTTT.

This clonotype was counted at least ten times. The rearrangement joins TRBV4-2 to TRBJ2-1; 7 nucleotides line up with TRBD2. The CDR3 covers 15 residues. Germline trimming cut 6 bases from V and 7 bases from J; bases unmatched to any gene: 12. Germline V gene sequence: CDR1 LGHNA, CDR2 YNFKEQ. The DNA for the CDR3 is TGTGCCAGCAGTCGTGAGAGGGAGGGCCAAAATGAGCAGTTCTTC. It codes for CASSREREGQNEQFF.

In its sample, this clonotype was seen many times. V and J are TRBV12-3 or TRBV12-4 and TRBJ2-2; 9 bases are a match to TRBD1. The junction had 6 bases not matched to a gene; V was cut back by 5 bases and J by 2 bases. The CDR3 has 16 amino acids. The CDR3 DNA is TGTGCCAGCAGTGACGACAGGGGGGCAAACACCGGGGAGCTGTTTTTT. Its translation: CASSDDRGANTGELFF.

V is TRBV6-2 or TRBV6-3 and J is TRBJ2-2, with 10 bases matching TRBD1. The V segment lost 3 bases and the J segment 7 bases; nucleotides outside the gene matches: 5. Per the germline V gene, CDR1 is MNHEY and CDR2 is SVGEGT. This CDR3 is 15 amino acids long. CDR3 sequence (DNA): TGTGCCAGCAGTTATCGACAGGGGGCAGGCGGGGAGCTGTTTTTT. Protein product: CASSYRQGAGGELFF.

This clonotype was seen more than once but under ten times. This chain connects TRBV11-2 to TRBJ1-2, with 8 bases identical to TRBD1. CDR3 length: 14 residues. J was trimmed by 5 bases and V by 5 bases; bases with no gene match: 7. The V gene's germline CDR1 is SGHAT and CDR2 FQNNGV. This chain's CDR3 is CASSKGQGAYGYTF. CDR3 DNA sequence: TGTGCCAGCAGCAAAGGGCAGGGGGCTTATGGCTACACCTTC. The full variable domain, with the rest looked up from reference TRBV11-2 and TRBJ1-2, is EAGVAQSPRYKIIEKRQSVAFWCNPISGHATLYWYQQILGQGPKLLIQFQNNGVVDDSQLPKDRFSAERLKGVDSTLKIQPAKLEDSAVYLCASSKGQGAYGYTFGSGTRLTVV.

The gene calls are TRBV7-9 and TRBJ2-1; D possibly corresponds to TRBD2 (6 bases). Germline CDR1 and CDR2: SEHNR and FQNEAQ (reference sequence). The ends were cut back, 4 bases at V and 7 bases at J, with 14 bases in the middle. The CDR3 is 14 amino acids. The CDR3 sequence is CASSWGGTSNEQFF. CDR3 sequence (DNA): TGTGCCAGCAGCTGGGGCGGGACCTCAAATGAGCAGTTCTTC.

Note on this clonotype: A much bigger clone sits one base away, suggesting this may be a read error. The chain has TRBV6-5 and TRBJ2-5; 10 positions match TRBD2. The V gene's germline CDR1 is MNHEY and CDR2 SVGAGI. J lost 4 bases, V lost 8 bases, and 13 bases had no gene match. CDR3 length: 16 amino acids. The chain's CDR3 is CASGSLAGEAGETQYF. The CDR3, as DNA: TGTGCCAGCGGTTCCCTAGCGGGAGAAGCGGGAGAGACCCAGTACTTC.

V is TRBV12-3 or TRBV12-4 and J is TRBJ2-2, with TRBD2 as a possible D gene (5 bases). Trimming shortened V by 1 base and J by 7 bases, and 16 bases separated the two germline ends. CDR3 length equals 16 residues. The CDR3 DNA sequence: TGTGCCAGCAGTTTAGTACGGCGGGCTTTAAGCGGGGAGCTGTTTTTT. Translating gives CASSLVRRALSGELFF.

About this clonotype itself: Just one base apart from a much larger clone, this may be a read error. The final CDR3 position lacks the conserved phenylalanine or tryptophan, pointing to a likely read error. The chain uses TRBV6-4 and TRBJ2-1, with a weak D call TRBD2 (5 bases). The V and J ends lost 6 bases and 0 bases respectively, with 12 bases between them. The germline V gene has CDR1 MRHNA and CDR2 SNTAGT. The CDR3 is 15 residues long. CDR3 loop: CASSAGLSSYNEQFY. The CDR3 DNA reads as TGTGCCAGCAGCGCCGGACTTAGCTCCTACAATGAGCAGTTCTAC.

This chain links TRBV12-3 or TRBV12-4 with TRBJ1-1; tentatively, D is TRBD1 (5 bases). V was trimmed by 3 bases and J by 1 base, leaving 9 bases between them. This CDR3 spans 14 amino acids. The CDR3 region is CASSFKGANTEAFF. The CDR3 region has the DNA TGTGCCAGCAGTTTCAAAGGGGCGAACACTGAAGCTTTCTTT.